Below are 9 T cell receptor beta chains sequenced from a single sample in a study of technical replicates of blood from a handful of donors. The protocol was immunoSEQ multiplex PCR, while the TCRdb copy is restricted to in-frame clones and leaves out a portion. This table holds 74,000 or so clones, 75% to 95% found once. The sequencing input was T cells isolated from PBMCs. The receptor set was obtained from a human donor in good health.

The chain links TRBV4-1 to TRBJ2-3; D not resolved. The length of the CDR3 is 17 residues. Germline lookup yields CDR1 MGHRA and CDR2 YSYEKL. Trimming stripped 2 bases from V and 0 bases from J, with 15 bases between. The CDR3 DNA follows: TGCGCCAGCAGCCAAAACCCCAACCTACCTAGCACAGATACGCAGTATTTT. Residues: CASSQNPNLPSTDTQYF.

The rearrangement joins TRBV5-8 to TRBJ1-1; the D is unclear. The CDR3 spans 10 residues. The V gene lost 2 bases and the J gene lost 11 bases, with 7 bases spanning the gap. Per the germline V gene, CDR1 is SGHTS and CDR2 is YDEGEE. This CDR3 is CASSFVYAFF. CDR3 DNA sequence: TGTGCCAGCAGCTTTGTCTATGCTTTCTTT.

The chain links TRBV4-1 to TRBJ1-2; possible D gene TRBD1, 5 bases. V was clipped by 0 bases and J by 6 bases, with 11 bases between them. The CDR3 has 14 residues. Germline V gene lookup returns CDR1 MGHRA and CDR2 YSYEKL. CDR3 nucleotides: TGCGCCAGCAGCCAAGAAGCAGGGCTGAATGGCTACACCTTC. This codes for CASSQEAGLNGYTF.

The rearrangement uses TRBV18 and TRBJ1-1; 7 bases line up with TRBD1. The germline V gene has CDR1 KGHSH and CDR2 LQKENI. This CDR3 has 16 residues. J lost 0 bases, V lost 2 bases, and 6 bases had no gene match. CDR3: CASSPMGTVLNTEAFF. CDR3 in DNA: TGTGCCAGCTCACCAATGGGGACAGTTCTGAACACTGAAGCTTTCTTT.

This chain uses TRBV25-1 with TRBJ2-5; 9 bases map to TRBD2. The CDR3 is made up of 16 amino acids. Trimming cost V 3 bases and J 5 bases; bases outside gene matches: 10. Germline CDR1 reads MGHDK; CDR2 reads SYGVNS. CDR3 loop: CASSELSSGKGETQYF. The DNA of the CDR3 is TGTGCCAGCAGTGAGCTCTCTAGCGGGAAGGGGGAGACCCAGTACTTC.

This chain uses TRBV19 with TRBJ1-1; D call uncertain. There are 15 residues in the CDR3. Germline V gene sequence: CDR1 LNHDA, CDR2 SQIVND (reference sequence). The V gene lost 2 bases and the J gene lost 1 base, with 11 bases spanning the gap. CDR3 loop: CASSILAGTNTEAFF. In nucleotides, the CDR3 is TGTGCCAGTAGTATACTAGCCGGAACGAACACTGAAGCTTTCTTT.

The rearrangement joins TRBV6-1 to TRBJ2-5, with D uncertain. V lost 4 bases to trimming and J lost 2 bases, with 14 bases between them. CDR3 length equals 15 residues. Germline assignment: CDR1 MNHNS and CDR2 SASEGT. The CDR3 nucleotides read TGTGCCAGCAGTGTCCAACCAGGAAAACAAGAGACCCAGTACTTC. It translates to CASSVQPGKQETQYF.

This chain links TRBV6-5 with TRBJ2-7; TRBD2 matches 12 bases. Losses at the gene ends were 4 bases for V and 2 bases for J; bases not matched to a gene: 3. This CDR3 has 15 residues. The germline V gene encodes CDR1 MNHEY and CDR2 SVGAGI. In DNA form, the CDR3 reads TGTGCCAGCAGTTTACTAGCGGGAGGACCCTACGAGCAGTACTTC. Translating gives CASSLLAGGPYEQYF.

The chain recombines TRBV28 with TRBJ1-5, with D possibly matching TRBD1 (6 bases). This CDR3 has 12 amino acids. The germline CDR1 and CDR2 sequences are MDHEN and SYDVKM. V lost 5 bases and J 7 bases, leaving 9 bases between the germline ends. This chain's CDR3 is CASSQQGQPQHF. For the CDR3, the DNA is TGTGCCAGCAGTCAGCAGGGGCAGCCCCAGCATTTT.